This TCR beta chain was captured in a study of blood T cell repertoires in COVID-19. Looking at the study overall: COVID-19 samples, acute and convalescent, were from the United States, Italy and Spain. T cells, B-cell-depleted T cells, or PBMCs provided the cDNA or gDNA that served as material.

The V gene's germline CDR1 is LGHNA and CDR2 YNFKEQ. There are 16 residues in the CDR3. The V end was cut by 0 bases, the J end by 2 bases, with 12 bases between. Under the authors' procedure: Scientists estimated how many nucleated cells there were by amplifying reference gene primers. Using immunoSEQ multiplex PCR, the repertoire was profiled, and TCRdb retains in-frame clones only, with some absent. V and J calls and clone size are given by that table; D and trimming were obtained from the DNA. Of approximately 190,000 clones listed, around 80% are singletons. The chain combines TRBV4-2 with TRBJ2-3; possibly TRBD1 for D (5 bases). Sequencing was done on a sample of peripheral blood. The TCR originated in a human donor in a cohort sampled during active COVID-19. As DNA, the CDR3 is TGTGCCAGCAGCCAAGAAGGGGCCCCCGACACAGATACGCAGTATTTT. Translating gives CASSQEGAPDTDTQYF.